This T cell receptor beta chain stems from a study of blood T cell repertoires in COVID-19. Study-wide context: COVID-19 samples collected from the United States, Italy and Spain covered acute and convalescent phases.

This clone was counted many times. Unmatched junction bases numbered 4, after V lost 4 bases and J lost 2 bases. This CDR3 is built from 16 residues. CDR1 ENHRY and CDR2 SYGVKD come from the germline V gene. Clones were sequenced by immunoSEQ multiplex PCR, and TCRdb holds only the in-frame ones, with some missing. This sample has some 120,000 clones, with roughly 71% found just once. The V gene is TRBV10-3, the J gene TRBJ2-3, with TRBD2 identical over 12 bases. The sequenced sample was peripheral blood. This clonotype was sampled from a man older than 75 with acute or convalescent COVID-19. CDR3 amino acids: CAISVLAGGSTDTQYF. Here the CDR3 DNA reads TGTGCCATCAGTGTACTAGCGGGGGGATCCACAGATACGCAGTATTTT.